The 19 T cell receptor beta chains below were found in one sample sequenced in a study of Ad26.COV2.S vaccination and SARS-CoV-2 variants. Method: immunoSEQ multiplex PCR; TCRdb's copy keeps in-frame clones and lacks some. The repertoire includes about 320,000 clones, around 81% of them detected once, and around 2% sits in the top ten. Stated treatment: some 19 received Ad26.COV2.S at low or high dose, single or two shots; roughly five received placebo; per-sample allocation not given. Specimen acquisition occurred on day 63 following the initial vaccine or placebo injection. This specimen consisted of peripheral blood, obtained in a trial of Ad26.COV2.S vaccine versus placebo. These receptors all come from a person aged 18-60 years who received the Ad26.COV2.S COVID-19 vaccine or a placebo.

V and J are TRBV28 and TRBJ1-1, with no clear D. Germline-derived CDR1 and CDR2 are MDHEN and SYDVKM. The CDR3 length is 11 residues. V lost 6 bases, J lost 5 bases, and 7 bases lay in between. This chain's CDR3 is CASSPGTEAFF. CDR3 nucleotide sequence: TGTGCCAGCAGCCCGGGGACTGAAGCTTTCTTT.

This chain links TRBV29-1 with TRBJ2-7; D is perhaps TRBD2 (5 bases). Germline-derived CDR1 and CDR2 are SQVTM and ANQGSEA. V was trimmed by 5 bases and J by 3 bases, leaving 14 bases between them. This CDR3 is 13 amino acids long. CDR3 DNA sequence: TGCAGCGTTACGAGGGCTTTAGGCTACGAGCAGTACTTC. Protein: CSVTRALGYEQYF.

The chain combines TRBV13 with TRBJ2-7, with D perhaps TRBD1 (5 bases). Germline CDR1 reads PRHDT; CDR2 reads FYEKMQ (reference sequence). This CDR3 is built from 12 residues. The V end was cut by 2 bases, the J end by 3 bases, with 5 bases between. For the CDR3, the DNA is TGTGCCAGCAGCTTAAGGGGCTACGAGCAGTACTTC. Translation: CASSLRGYEQYF. Variable domain in full (rest from reference TRBV13 and TRBJ2-7): AAGVIQSPRHLIKEKRETATLKCYPIPRHDTVYWYQQGPGQDPQFLISFYEKMQSDKGSIPDRFSAQQFSDYHSELNMSSLELGDSALYFCASSLRGYEQYFGPGTRLTVT.

On this clone itself: Additional DNA sequences in this sample encode the identical CDR3. The V and J genes are TRBV12-3 or TRBV12-4 and TRBJ1-1; no clear D. The V and J ends lost 1 base and 3 bases respectively, with 6 bases between them. CDR3 length: 13 amino acids. The CDR3 coding sequence is TGTGCCAGCAGTTTAGGTGCCGACACTGAAGCTTTCTTT. Protein product: CASSLGADTEAFF.

On this clone itself: At the DNA level, this CDR3 is encoded by other sequences in the same sample as well. The chain recombines TRBV5-6 with TRBJ2-5; tentatively, D is TRBD2 (6 bases). The V gene lost 2 bases and the J gene lost 3 bases, with 8 bases spanning the gap. Per germline, CDR1 SGHDT and CDR2 YYEEEE. CDR3 length: 13 amino acids. CDR3 in DNA: TGTGCCAGCAGCTTCGGGACTGAAGAGACCCAGTACTTC. It translates to CASSFGTEETQYF.

V is TRBV19 and J is TRBJ1-1; D gene ambiguous. CDR3 length: 15 residues. Deletions cut 3 bases from V and 1 base from J, with 12 bases between. Per germline, CDR1 LNHDA and CDR2 SQIVND (reference sequence). CDR3 residues: CASSISLGPNTEAFF. Written as DNA, the CDR3 is TGTGCCAGTAGTATCTCTTTAGGGCCGAACACTGAAGCTTTCTTT.

The chain recombines TRBV20-1 with TRBJ2-7; D remains ambiguous. Trimming shortened V by 3 bases and J by 2 bases, and 5 bases separated the two germline ends. The germline gives CDR1 DFQATT, CDR2 SNEGSKA (reference sequence). The CDR3 runs 11 residues. DNA of the CDR3: TGCAGTGCTAGTAATGCCTACGAGCAGTACTTC. Translation: CSASNAYEQYF.

The V gene is TRBV7-9, the J gene TRBJ1-1, with 8 bases fitting TRBD1. In germline, CDR1 is SEHNR, CDR2 FQNEAQ (reference sequence). V lost 5 bases to trimming and J lost 5 bases; unmatched junction nucleotides: 13. There are 16 residues in the CDR3. In nucleotides, the CDR3 is TGTGCCAGCAGCGAAAATCCAGGGGGCTCGAGAACTGAAGCTTTCTTT. Its protein product is CASSENPGGSRTEAFF.

In its sample, this clone was seen once. This sequence joins TRBV3-1 (or the pseudogene TRBV3-2) and TRBJ1-4; 8 bases are shared with TRBD1. CDR1 is LGHDT and CDR2 is YNNKEL in the germline V gene (reference sequence). After removal of 4 bases from V and 10 bases from J, the junction contained 5 bases not matched to a gene. The CDR3 contains 13 residues. The CDR3 is CASSPGQGGKLFF. The CDR3 DNA sequence: TGTGCCAGCAGCCCAGGACAGGGTGGAAAACTGTTTTTT.

The V gene is TRBV11-3, the J gene TRBJ2-5; D possibly corresponds to TRBD2 (5 bases). Trimming removed 5 bases at V and 0 bases at J, with 22 bases between. The CDR3 extends over 18 amino acids. Germline V gives CDR1 SGHNT, CDR2 YENEEA. DNA for the CDR3: TGTGCCAGCAGCCCCCAAGGGTTCTCGGGGTCGCACCAAGAGACCCAGTACTTC. Encoded protein: CASSPQGFSGSHQETQYF.

V is TRBV11-1 and J is TRBJ2-2; no reliable D call. Germline V lookup: CDR1 SGHAT, CDR2 FQDESV (reference sequence). The CDR3 contains 16 residues. Trimming shortened V by 1 base and J by 1 base, and 10 bases separated the two germline ends. CDR3 loop: CASSLGNPMNTGELFF. The CDR3 DNA reads TGTGCCAGCAGCTTAGGGAATCCAATGAACACCGGGGAGCTGTTTTTT.

V gene TRBV6-1 combines with J gene TRBJ1-4; D is possibly TRBD1 (6 bases). The CDR3 is 15 residues long. Germline CDR1 is MNHNS and CDR2 is SASEGT. V was cut by 3 bases and J by 8 bases, with 16 bases left in between. The CDR3 DNA follows: TGTGCCAGCAGTGATCTTTTGGGGGGCAAGGAAAAACTGTTTTTT. Protein: CASSDLLGGKEKLFF.

This chain connects TRBV4-1 to TRBJ1-6; no definite D call. V lost 1 base, J lost 3 bases, and 13 bases lay in between. The CDR3 contains 17 residues. The germline CDR1 and CDR2 sequences are MGHRA and YSYEKL. For the CDR3, the DNA is TGCGCCAGCAGCCAAGTCGACACCAGTTTCTATAATTCACCCCTCCACTTT. The encoded protein is CASSQVDTSFYNSPLHF.

The rearrangement joins TRBV6-6 to TRBJ2-5; D perhaps matches TRBD2 (5 bases). The CDR3 runs to 15 residues. CDR1 is MNHNY and CDR2 is SVGAGI in the germline V gene (reference sequence). Trimming removed 0 bases from V and 5 bases from J, with 13 bases in between. The CDR3 DNA follows: TGTGCCAGCAGTTACTCGAGGTCCCGAGGGGAGACCCAGTACTTC. This gives the protein CASSYSRSRGETQYF.

This clone was seen just once. J is TRBJ2-5 and V is TRBV7-8, with TRBD1 identical over 10 bases. The CDR3 runs 16 residues. J lost 1 base, V lost 2 bases, and 4 bases had no gene match. The germline V gene has CDR1 SGHVS and CDR2 FQNEAQ. The CDR3 DNA sequence: TGTGCCAGCAGCTTACGACAGGGGGCTTTCCAAGAGACCCAGTACTTC. Translation gives CASSLRQGAFQETQYF.

At least ten counts were recorded for this clone. The chain has TRBV7-3 and TRBJ1-3; 9 positions match TRBD1. This CDR3 contains 16 residues. Per the germline V gene, CDR1 is SGHTA and CDR2 is FQGTGA. Losses at the gene ends were 5 bases for V and 1 base for J; bases not matched to a gene: 6. CDR3 DNA sequence: TGTGCCAGCAGCCCTCACAGGGGGCCGTCTGGAAACACCATATATTTT. Translating it yields CASSPHRGPSGNTIYF.

This clone was detected only once. The CDR3 coding sequence is TGTGCCAGCCTCACGAGGAATTCACCCCTCCACTTT. This gives the protein CASLTRNSPLHF. The chain employs TRBV12-3 or TRBV12-4 and TRBJ1-6, with D uncertain. V was shortened by 8 bases and J by 7 bases, with 9 bases between the two germline ends. The CDR3 loop spans 12 amino acids.

The rearrangement uses TRBV7-2 and TRBJ2-5; 12 nucleotides match TRBD1. The trim removed 5 bases at V and 5 bases at J, leaving 12 bases unmatched. The CDR3 is 17 amino acids. The germline gives CDR1 SGHTA, CDR2 FQGNSA. The CDR3 nucleotides are TGTGCCAGCAGCCCCACCGCGGGGGACAGGGGGCGCGAGACCCAGTACTTC. Its protein is CASSPTAGDRGRETQYF. Full variable domain (rest looked up from reference TRBV7-2 and TRBJ2-5): GAGVSQSPSNKVTEKGKDVELRCDPISGHTALYWYRQSLGQGLEFLIYFQGNSAPDKSGLPSDRFSAERTGGSVSTLTIQRTQQEDSAVYLCASSPTAGDRGRETQYFGPGTRLLVL.

J is TRBJ2-5 and V is TRBV6-2 or TRBV6-3; 8 bases are a match to TRBD1. Germline V gene sequence: CDR1 MNHEY, CDR2 SVGEGT. The V and J ends lost 2 bases and 4 bases, in that order; junction bases with no gene match: 15. The CDR3 sequence is 18 residues long. The CDR3 reads CASSYRTPSGGLGETQYF. The CDR3 DNA is TGTGCCAGCAGTTACCGAACCCCATCAGGGGGCTTGGGAGAGACCCAGTACTTC.